The clone carrying this TCR beta chain was observed a few times. The target antigen is unknown. In TCRdb, the RACE reads were re-called with MiXCR into one record per CDR3 protein. The data contain a few hundred thousand distinct CDR3 sequences, around 6% of them singletons. V lost 3 bases to trimming and J lost 9 bases, with 14 bases between them. The CDR3 is 14 residues long. Germline assignment: CDR1 SGHTA and CDR2 FQGNSA. This record comes from a study of human T cells and chemical hapten exposure. Study context: Diphenylcyclopropenone was administered weekly to the scalp of patients throughout the roughly 25-week study.

Time point described: patch test 2, 6 weeks after DPC sensitization. Treatment denoted: therapeutic diphenylcyclopropenone sensitization with weekly scalp DPC. At patch-test visits, sampling came before the patch test. Overall study results and limits: Compared with pre-sensitization or healthy control sets, expanded TCRs clustered more.

The V call is TRBV7-2, the J call TRBJ1-4; no clear D gene. Sequencing used whole blood, obtained in connection with sensitization to the hapten diphenylcyclopropenone (DPC). The sequence was collected from a woman between 18 and 29 years old with alopecia areata. Some clones in this sample may be carry-over from other donors' samples. CDR3 DNA sequence: TGTGCCAGCAGCTTCCGAGGTGTTTCAAAAAAACTGTTTTTT. Translated, it gives CASSFRGVSKKLFF.